The 9 T cell receptor beta chains below all came from one sample that was sequenced in a study of chemoradiotherapy in HPV16-positive cancers. Repertoires were generated with immunoSEQ multiplex PCR, while TCRdb's copy carries only in-frame clones and drops some. The sample has 25,000 to 35,000 clones; approximately 84% are singletons. Source: blood, taken from a patient who underwent chemoradiotherapy. Receptor source: a human donor with HPV-associated anogenital cancer.

In nucleotides, the CDR3 is TGTGCCAGCAGCGTAGCTTCGGTACTCCCGGTGTCTGAAGCTTTCTTT. It translates to CASSVASVLPVSEAFF. The V and J genes are TRBV9 and TRBJ1-1, with D hard to call. V was trimmed by 0 bases and J by 6 bases, leaving 18 bases between them. Germline CDR1 and CDR2: SGDLS and YYNGEE. The CDR3 runs 16 residues.

This chain joins TRBV10-2 and TRBJ2-2; D may be TRBD1 or TRBD2 (7 bases each). Trimming removed 5 bases at V and 6 bases at J, with 16 bases between. CDR3 length: 15 amino acids. Germline-derived CDR1 and CDR2 are WSHSY and SAAADI. CDR3 nucleotide sequence: TGCGCCAGCAGTATTCCCAGGGGGGGTTCCGGGGAGCTGTTTTTT. This translates into CASSIPRGGSGELFF.

The CDR3 coding sequence is TGTGCCAGCAGCTCTGGGGAGCGGGGGAGCACAGATACGCAGTATTTT. Translated: CASSSGERGSTDTQYF. This rearrangement joins TRBV7-2 to TRBJ2-3; 8 bases are shared with TRBD2. The J segment lost 0 bases and the V segment lost 4 bases, leaving 6 bases of the junction unmatched. The CDR3 consists of 16 residues. Germline V CDR1 and CDR2: SGHTA, FQGNSA.

The rearrangement uses TRBV7-3 and TRBJ2-3; TRBD1 is a possible D gene (6 bases). V was trimmed by 0 bases and J by 1 base, leaving 11 bases between them. The germline V gene encodes CDR1 SGHTA and CDR2 FQGTGA. The CDR3 runs 16 residues. This CDR3 reads CASSLTSGAGTDTQYF. In DNA form, the CDR3 reads TGTGCCAGCAGCTTAACATCAGGGGCCGGCACAGATACGCAGTATTTT.

V and J are TRBV4-1 and TRBJ1-2; a weak D match, TRBD1 (5 bases). Between the trimmed V and J ends, which lost 0 bases and 8 bases, there was a span of 16 bases. The CDR3 totals 15 residues. CDR1 is MGHRA and CDR2 is YSYEKL in the germline V gene. CDR3 protein: CASSQDNPGKGGYTF. In DNA form, the CDR3 reads TGCGCCAGCAGCCAAGATAATCCAGGGAAGGGCGGCTACACCTTC.

This clone has just a few counts. Other DNA sequences within the sample encode an identical CDR3. V gene TRBV6-1 combines with J gene TRBJ1-6; D is uncertain. This CDR3 spans 14 amino acids. V was clipped by 4 bases and J by 4 bases, with 8 bases between them. Germline CDR1 and CDR2: MNHNS and SASEGT. This chain's CDR3 is CASSAGPYNSPLHF. The CDR3 DNA reads TGTGCCAGCAGTGCGGGCCCATATAATTCACCCCTCCACTTT.

The gene calls are TRBV2 and TRBJ2-1; maybe TRBD1 (6 bases). The CDR3 is 13 amino acids. Germline V CDR1 and CDR2: SNHLY, FYNNEI. The V gene lost 7 bases and the J gene lost 6 bases, with 13 bases spanning the gap. In DNA form, the CDR3 reads TGTGCCAGCACCCCACAGGGCATCAATGAGCAGTTCTTC. Its translation is CASTPQGINEQFF.

This chain joins TRBV7-7 and TRBJ1-1, with D unclear. V lost 2 bases and J lost 6, with 10 bases in between. Germline CDR1 is SSHAT and CDR2 is FNYEAQ (reference sequence). This CDR3 region has 13 residues. CDR3 nucleotides: TGTGCCAGCAGCTTAAAGACGGCGGCTGAAGCTTTCTTT. This translates into CASSLKTAAEAFF.

The rearrangement joins TRBV6-4 to TRBJ2-7; 10 bases map to TRBD2. Per the germline V gene, CDR1 is MRHNA and CDR2 is SNTAGT. The V and J ends lost 3 bases and 0 bases, in that order; junction bases with no gene match: 14. The length of the CDR3 is 19 residues. CDR3 coding DNA: TGTGCCAGCAGTGAGAGGGTGGCTAGCGGGGGCCGTAGCTCCTACGAGCAGTACGTC. It encodes CASSERVASGGRSSYEQYV.